These 2 T cell receptor beta chains came from one sample sequenced in a study of blood T cell repertoires in COVID-19. Libraries were prepared by immunoSEQ multiplex PCR; TCRdb keeps only in-frame clonotypes and omits some of them. The table shows roughly 200,000 clones, with approximately 86% occurring only once. Material: PBMCs or T cells enriched from blood (not recorded which). These receptors were obtained from a young woman who had recovered from COVID-19.

The V gene is TRBV5-1, the J gene TRBJ2-5; D might be TRBD2 (6 bases). CDR3 length: 13 residues. Germline values: CDR1 SGHRS, CDR2 YFSETQ. The V end was cut by 4 bases, the J end by 1 base, with 8 bases between. The CDR3 here is CASSRGLQETQYF. The CDR3 coding sequence is TGCGCCAGCAGCCGGGGACTCCAAGAGACCCAGTACTTC. Full variable domain (rest looked up from reference TRBV5-1 and TRBJ2-5): KAGVTQTPRYLIKTRGQQVTLSCSPISGHRSVSWYQQTPGQGLQFLFEYFSETQRNKGNFPGRFSGRQFSNSRSEMNVSTLELGDSALYLCASSRGLQETQYFGPGTRLLVL.

In its sample, this clone was seen once. This chain uses TRBV2 with TRBJ2-7; 8 bases match TRBD1. The length of the CDR3 is 13 residues. J was trimmed by 0 bases and V by 6 bases; bases with no gene match: 1. The germline gives CDR1 SNHLY, CDR2 FYNNEI. This CDR3 reads CASRDRASYEQYF. CDR3 bases: TGTGCCAGCAGGGACAGGGCCTCCTACGAGCAGTACTTC.